A selection of T cell receptor beta chains follows, all from one sample in a study of patients and donors after allogeneic stem cell transplantation. Each CDR3 protein gets one entry after TCRdb re-called the RT-PCR reads with MiXCR. The data show about 88,000 distinct CDR3 sequences, around 46% seen once. The sample comprised blood, either unsorted or a sorted T cell fraction (not recorded which). The source of these receptors is a human donor who was either an allogeneic HSCT recipient or a stem cell or donor lymphocyte infusion donor (not recorded which). It is not recorded whose cells these are; they may come from a transplant donor. Both conserved end residues are part of each CDR3. Each record gives: clone size, D gene, V gene, J gene, CDR3 DNA, CDR3 protein. D genes are given only for firm matches. The size entry is marked missing in some rows and otherwise reads once, few, many or a size class.

clone size: few; D gene: -; V gene: TRBV20-1; J gene: TRBJ1-2; CDR3 DNA: TGCAGTGCTAGAGGCGCCCGAGGCTACACCTTC; CDR3 protein: CSARGARGYTF
clone size: few; D gene: -; V gene: TRBV12-5; J gene: TRBJ1-5; CDR3 DNA: TGTGCTAGTGGTTCATACCGCCGTCCGGATCAGCCCCAGCATTTT; CDR3 protein: CASGSYRRPDQPQHF
clone size: -; D gene: TRBD2; V gene: TRBV4-1; J gene: TRBJ2-7; CDR3 DNA: TGCGCCAGCAGCCAACTGACTAGCGGGGCCTACGAGCAGTACTTC; CDR3 protein: CASSQLTSGAYEQYF
clone size: few; D gene: -; V gene: TRBV20-1; J gene: TRBJ1-1; CDR3 DNA: TGCAGTGCTAGAGAGGGCCCGCGCGGCACTGAAGCTTTCTTT; CDR3 protein: CSAREGPRGTEAFF
clone size: -; D gene: -; V gene: TRBV6-2/TRBV6-3; J gene: TRBJ2-7; CDR3 DNA: TGTGCCAGCAGCAAGGAAGATTACGAGCAGTACTTC; CDR3 protein: CASSKEDYEQYF
clone size: -; D gene: -; V gene: TRBV20-1; J gene: TRBJ2-3; CDR3 DNA: TGCAGTGCTAGGGGCCAGGGGAACACAGATACGCAGTATTTT; CDR3 protein: CSARGQGNTDTQYF
clone size: few; D gene: -; V gene: TRBV7-2; J gene: TRBJ1-5; CDR3 DNA: TGTGCCAGCCAAATGGGCAATCAGCCCCAGCATTTT; CDR3 protein: CASQMGNQPQHF
clone size: -; D gene: -; V gene: TRBV12-3/TRBV12-4; J gene: TRBJ1-1; CDR3 DNA: TGTGCCAGCAGTTTTGGGGGGTCCACTGAAGCTTTCTTT; CDR3 protein: CASSFGGSTEAFF
clone size: -; D gene: -; V gene: TRBV27; J gene: TRBJ1-1; CDR3 DNA: TGTGCCAGCAGGCAGGGAGGCACTGAAGCTTTCTTT; CDR3 protein: CASRQGGTEAFF
clone size: -; D gene: -; V gene: TRBV7-6; J gene: TRBJ2-1; CDR3 DNA: TGTGCCAGCAGCTTTTGGGGGTCGACGCCCTACAATGAGCAGTTCTTC; CDR3 protein: CASSFWGSTPYNEQFF
clone size: -; D gene: -; V gene: TRBV7-3; J gene: TRBJ1-1; CDR3 DNA: TGTGCCAGCAGCCCGCAGGAGAACACTGAAGCTTTCTTT; CDR3 protein: CASSPQENTEAFF
clone size: -; D gene: -; V gene: TRBV5-1; J gene: TRBJ1-2; CDR3 DNA: TGCGCCAGCAGCTTGGACAGATCAAACTATGGCTACACCTTC; CDR3 protein: CASSLDRSNYGYTF
clone size: few; D gene: TRBD1; V gene: TRBV20-1; J gene: TRBJ1-1; CDR3 DNA: TGCAGTGCTAGAGAACAGGGGGCACAGGTGAACACTGAAGCTTTCTTT; CDR3 protein: CSAREQGAQVNTEAFF
clone size: -; D gene: -; V gene: TRBV27; J gene: TRBJ1-1; CDR3 DNA: TGTGCCAGCAGTAAACCACCGAACACTGAAGCTTTCTTT; CDR3 protein: CASSKPPNTEAFF
clone size: -; D gene: -; V gene: TRBV4-3; J gene: TRBJ1-6; CDR3 DNA: TGCGCCAGCAGCCAAGAATCGCCAGGGAGCTCCTATAATTCACCCCTCCACTTT; CDR3 protein: CASSQESPGSSYNSPLHF
clone size: -; D gene: TRBD2; V gene: TRBV12-3/TRBV12-4; J gene: TRBJ2-3; CDR3 DNA: TGTGCCAGCAGTTCCAGGTCGGCGGGAGTCACAGATACGCAGTATTTT; CDR3 protein: CASSSRSAGVTDTQYF
clone size: few; D gene: TRBD1; V gene: TRBV5-5; J gene: TRBJ1-2; CDR3 DNA: TGTGCCAGCAGCTTGGGGGACAGGCCGGGCTATGGCTACACCTTC; CDR3 protein: CASSLGDRPGYGYTF
clone size: few; D gene: -; V gene: TRBV28; J gene: TRBJ1-3; CDR3 DNA: TGTGCCAGCAGTTCTCGAAGTCGGAGCTCTGGAAACACCATATATTTT; CDR3 protein: CASSSRSRSSGNTIYF
clone size: -; D gene: -; V gene: TRBV29-1; J gene: TRBJ1-2; CDR3 DNA: TGCAGTACCTTTGGTCATGGCTACACCTTC; CDR3 protein: CSTFGHGYTF
clone size: -; D gene: TRBD1; V gene: TRBV5-1; J gene: TRBJ1-1; CDR3 DNA: TGCGCCAGCAGCGCCCGACAGGGGATGAACACTGAAGCTTTCTTT; CDR3 protein: CASSARQGMNTEAFF
clone size: -; D gene: -; V gene: TRBV4-2; J gene: TRBJ2-5; CDR3 DNA: TGTGCCAGCAGCCAAAGAATGGGCGGGGGCATGGGAGAGACCCAGTACTTC; CDR3 protein: CASSQRMGGGMGETQYF
clone size: few; D gene: -; V gene: TRBV28; J gene: TRBJ1-5; CDR3 DNA: TGTGCCAGCAGTTTAGGCGGGCATTTAAATCAGCCCCAGCATTTT; CDR3 protein: CASSLGGHLNQPQHF
clone size: -; D gene: -; V gene: TRBV20-1; J gene: TRBJ1-4; CDR3 DNA: TGCAGTGCTAGTCCCTCCGCAGGCCTTAATGAAAAACTGTTTTTT; CDR3 protein: CSASPSAGLNEKLFF
clone size: few; D gene: -; V gene: TRBV15; J gene: TRBJ1-5; CDR3 DNA: TGTGCCACCAGCAGAGTTACAGGGCCACGTCAGCCCCAGCATTTT; CDR3 protein: CATSRVTGPRQPQHF
clone size: -; D gene: TRBD1; V gene: TRBV5-5; J gene: TRBJ2-5; CDR3 DNA: TGTGCCAGCAGCTTGGCCGGTACAGGGGGGGAGACCCAGTACTTC; CDR3 protein: CASSLAGTGGETQYF
clone size: -; D gene: -; V gene: TRBV28; J gene: TRBJ1-3; CDR3 DNA: TGTGCCAGCAGTGGGGCCCTATACGACCCTTACTCTATCTCTGGAAACACCATATATTTT; CDR3 protein: CASSGALYDPYSISGNTIYF
clone size: -; D gene: TRBD1; V gene: TRBV29-1; J gene: TRBJ1-4; CDR3 DNA: TGCAGCGTACAGGGGAAAGGTGGTGAAAAGCTGTTTTTT; CDR3 protein: CSVQGKGGEKLFF
clone size: -; D gene: -; V gene: TRBV6-5; J gene: TRBJ1-4; CDR3 DNA: TGTGCCAGCAGGGGCTCGGGGGCAACTAATGAAAAACTGTTTTTT; CDR3 protein: CASRGSGATNEKLFF
clone size: -; D gene: -; V gene: TRBV15; J gene: TRBJ1-6; CDR3 DNA: TGTGCCACCAGCAGAGGGGAACCCTATAATTCACCCCTCCACTTT; CDR3 protein: CATSRGEPYNSPLHF
clone size: -; D gene: -; V gene: TRBV29-1; J gene: TRBJ1-2; CDR3 DNA: TGCAGCGTTGATATCTCCCCCTTTTATGGCTACACCTTC; CDR3 protein: CSVDISPFYGYTF
clone size: -; D gene: -; V gene: TRBV7-9; J gene: TRBJ1-5; CDR3 DNA: TGTGCCAGCAGCTTTACAGGTGATCAGCCCCAGCATTTT; CDR3 protein: CASSFTGDQPQHF
clone size: -; D gene: -; V gene: TRBV12-3/TRBV12-4; J gene: TRBJ2-4; CDR3 DNA: TGTGCCAGCAGCCCCACGGGCCTTAAAAACATTCAGTACTTC; CDR3 protein: CASSPTGLKNIQYF
clone size: -; D gene: -; V gene: TRBV4-3; J gene: TRBJ1-6; CDR3 DNA: TGCGCCAGCAGCCTGAGGGGGGAAAATTCACCCCTCCACTTT; CDR3 protein: CASSLRGENSPLHF
clone size: -; D gene: -; V gene: TRBV4-3; J gene: TRBJ1-1; CDR3 DNA: TGCGCCAGCAGCCTCCGCTGGCAAAACACTGAAGCTTTCTTT; CDR3 protein: CASSLRWQNTEAFF
clone size: -; D gene: -; V gene: TRBV5-5; J gene: TRBJ1-2; CDR3 DNA: TGTGCCAGCAGCTCCTACAGGGAAGGCTATGGCTACACCTTC; CDR3 protein: CASSSYREGYGYTF
clone size: -; D gene: TRBD1; V gene: TRBV7-8; J gene: TRBJ1-2; CDR3 DNA: TGTGCCAGCAGCAGCTTGGGACAGCCCCTAGTTGGCTACACCTTC; CDR3 protein: CASSSLGQPLVGYTF
clone size: -; D gene: -; V gene: TRBV9; J gene: TRBJ2-1; CDR3 DNA: TGTGCCAGCAGCGTATCACAAGTGGATAGACACATAAACAATGAGCAGTTCTTC; CDR3 protein: CASSVSQVDRHINNEQFF
clone size: -; D gene: -; V gene: TRBV29-1; J gene: TRBJ2-2; CDR3 DNA: TGCAGCGCCCCAACGCGGGGCGGGGAGCTGTTTTTT; CDR3 protein: CSAPTRGGELFF
clone size: few; D gene: -; V gene: TRBV4-2; J gene: TRBJ2-2; CDR3 DNA: TGTGCCAGCAGCCAAGATCGGGCTAGCCACGGTGTCGGGGAGCTGTTTTTT; CDR3 protein: CASSQDRASHGVGELFF
clone size: -; D gene: TRBD2; V gene: TRBV4-1; J gene: TRBJ2-5; CDR3 DNA: TGCGCCAGCAGCCAAGAAAAGTCAGCGGGAGGATACCAAGAGACCCAGTACTTC; CDR3 protein: CASSQEKSAGGYQETQYF
clone size: -; D gene: TRBD1; V gene: TRBV7-2; J gene: TRBJ1-2; CDR3 DNA: TGTGCCAGCAGCCCCGGGACAGGGATTAACTATGGCTACACCTTC; CDR3 protein: CASSPGTGINYGYTF
clone size: -; D gene: -; V gene: TRBV27; J gene: TRBJ2-1; CDR3 DNA: TGTGCCAGCAGTTTAAGGGGACCCTTCGGTGAGCAGTTCTTC; CDR3 protein: CASSLRGPFGEQFF
clone size: few; D gene: -; V gene: TRBV20-1; J gene: TRBJ1-1; CDR3 DNA: TGCAGTGCTAGCAGGTCAGGACCGACGAACACTGAAGCTTTCTTT; CDR3 protein: CSASRSGPTNTEAFF
clone size: -; D gene: TRBD1; V gene: TRBV5-1; J gene: TRBJ1-5; CDR3 DNA: TGCGCCAGCAGCTTGGGACAGGGGGCTTCTCAGCCCCAGCATTTT; CDR3 protein: CASSLGQGASQPQHF